This TCR beta chain was recorded in a study of CXCR3-negative and CXCR3-positive naive CD8 T cells. Germline-derived CDR1 and CDR2 are MDHEN and SYDVKM. The length of the CDR3 is 13 residues. Worth noting for this clonotype: Its specificity is unknown.

UMI-labeled TRB cDNA libraries were prepared by 5' RACE. From the 5' RACE reads, TCRdb lists one entry per CDR3 protein and no DNA. The clone table shows about 40,000 distinct CDR3 sequences, with the ten largest holding less than 9.5%. Points from the study as a whole: TRB CDR3 properties indicated TCR strength, while surface CD5 was similar across naive subsets. Unlike memory cells, which differed, naive CXCR3-negative and CXCR3-positive cells had similar TRBV-TRBJ usage. Both naive subsets showed comparably high diversity, and memory CD8+ cells showed much lower diversity. After cryopreservation, CXCR3 expression dropped partially; most assays used fresh PBMCs.

This sequence joins TRBV28 and TRBJ2-7; TCRdb designates TRBD1, a call that cannot be tested without DNA. What was sequenced was memory CD8+ T cells from blood. This TCR came from a human donor in good health. Some clones in this sample may be carry-over from other donors' samples. The CDR3 sequence is CASSQPGPYEQYF. Full variable domain (outside the CDR3, taken from reference TRBV28 and TRBJ2-7): DVKVTQSSRYLVKRTGEKVFLECVQDMDHENMFWYRQDPGLGLRLIYFSYDVKMKEKGDIPEGYSVSREKKERFSLILESASTNQTSMYLCASSQPGPYEQYFGPGTRLTVT.